The entry below describes one TCR beta chain. Its matching antigen is unknown. These data come from a study of OX40 agonist ivuxolimab in advanced cancers. On the study more broadly: The drug used for patients, ivuxolimab, was an agonistic anti-OX40 (CD134) antibody. Patients enrolled in dose escalation were diagnosed with hepatocellular carcinoma, melanoma, renal cell or head and neck cancer.

Sequencing used immunoSEQ multiplex PCR; TCRdb keeps in-frame clones, though not all of them. Of about 73,000 clones listed, approximately 90% are singletons. Peripheral blood came from all dose cohorts at three timepoints. J was trimmed by 5 bases and V by 4 bases; bases with no gene match: 12. CDR1 and CDR2 (germline): SGHNT, YYREEE (reference sequence). CDR3 length: 16 residues. Study-level findings and limits: Circulating CD4+ and CD8+ T cells showed clonal expansion by week 6 at 0.1 to 3.0 mg/kg.

The TCR was taken from an adult with an advanced solid tumor such as melanoma, head and neck, liver or kidney cancer. The sequenced sample was CD4+ or CD8+ T cells sorted from blood, obtained in a trial of the OX40 agonist ivuxolimab. The V gene is TRBV5-4, the J gene TRBJ2-5; TRBD1 matches at 9 bases. This chain's CDR3 is CASSLPPGQGKETQYF. The CDR3 coding sequence is TGTGCCAGCAGCCTACCACCGGGACAGGGAAAGGAGACCCAGTACTTC.